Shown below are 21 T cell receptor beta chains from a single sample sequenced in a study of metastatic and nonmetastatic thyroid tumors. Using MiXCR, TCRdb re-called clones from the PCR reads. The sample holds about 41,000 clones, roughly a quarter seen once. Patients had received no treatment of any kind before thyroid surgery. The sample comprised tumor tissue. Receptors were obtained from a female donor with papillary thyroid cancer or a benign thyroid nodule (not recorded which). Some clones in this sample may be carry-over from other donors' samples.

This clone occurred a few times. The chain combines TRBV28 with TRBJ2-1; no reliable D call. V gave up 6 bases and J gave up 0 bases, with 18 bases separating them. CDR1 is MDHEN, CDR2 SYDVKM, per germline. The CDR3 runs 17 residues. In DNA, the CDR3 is TGTGCCAGCAGCCCAACGACCCGCAGGAGCTCCTACAATGAGCAGTTCTTC. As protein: CASSPTTRRSSYNEQFF.

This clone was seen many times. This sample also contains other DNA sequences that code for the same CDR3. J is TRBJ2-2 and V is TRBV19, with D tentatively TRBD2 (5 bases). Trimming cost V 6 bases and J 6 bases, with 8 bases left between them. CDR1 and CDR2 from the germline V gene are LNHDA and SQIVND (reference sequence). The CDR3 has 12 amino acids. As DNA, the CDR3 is TGTGCCAGTAGGAGCGGACCCGGGGAGCTGTTTTTT. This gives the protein CASRSGPGELFF. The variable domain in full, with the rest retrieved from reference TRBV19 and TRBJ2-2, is DGGITQSPKYLFRKEGQNVTLSCEQNLNHDAMYWYRQDPGQGLRLIYYSQIVNDFQKGDIAEGYSVSREKKESFPLTVTSAQKNPTAFYLCASRSGPGELFFGEGSRLTVL.

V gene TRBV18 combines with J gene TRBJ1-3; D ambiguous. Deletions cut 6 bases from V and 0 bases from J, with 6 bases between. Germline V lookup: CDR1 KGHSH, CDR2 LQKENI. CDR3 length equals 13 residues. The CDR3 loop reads CASSASSGNTIYF. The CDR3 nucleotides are TGTGCCAGCTCTGCGAGCTCTGGAAACACCATATATTTT.

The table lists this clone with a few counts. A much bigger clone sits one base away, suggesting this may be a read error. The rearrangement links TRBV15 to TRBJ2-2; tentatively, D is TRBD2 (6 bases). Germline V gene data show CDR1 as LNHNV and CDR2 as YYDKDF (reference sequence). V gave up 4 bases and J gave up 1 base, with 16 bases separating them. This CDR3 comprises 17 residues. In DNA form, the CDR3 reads TGTGCCACCAGCATAGCGGCGGCAGCTCGGAACACCGGGGAGCTGTTTTTT. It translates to CATSIAAAARNTGELFF.

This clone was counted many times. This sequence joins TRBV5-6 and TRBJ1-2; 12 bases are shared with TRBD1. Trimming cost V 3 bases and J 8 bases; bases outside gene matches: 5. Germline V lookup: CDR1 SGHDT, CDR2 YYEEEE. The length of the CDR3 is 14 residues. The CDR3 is CASSWDRGLLGYTF. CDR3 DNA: TGTGCCAGCAGCTGGGACAGGGGGCTTCTGGGCTACACCTTC.

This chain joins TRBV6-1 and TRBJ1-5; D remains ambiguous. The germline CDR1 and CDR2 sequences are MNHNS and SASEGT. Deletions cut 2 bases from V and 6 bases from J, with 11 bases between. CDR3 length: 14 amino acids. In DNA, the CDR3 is TGTGCCAGCAGTGAATTCGGGGTTGGTCAGCCCCAGCATTTT. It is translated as CASSEFGVGQPQHF.

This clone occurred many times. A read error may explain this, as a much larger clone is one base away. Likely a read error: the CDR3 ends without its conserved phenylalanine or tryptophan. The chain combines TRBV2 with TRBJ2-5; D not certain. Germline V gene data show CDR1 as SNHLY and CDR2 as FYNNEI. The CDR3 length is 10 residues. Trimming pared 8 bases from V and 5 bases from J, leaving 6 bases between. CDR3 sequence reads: CASAEETQYV. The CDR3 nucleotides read TGTGCCAGCGCCGAGGAGACCCAGTACGTC.

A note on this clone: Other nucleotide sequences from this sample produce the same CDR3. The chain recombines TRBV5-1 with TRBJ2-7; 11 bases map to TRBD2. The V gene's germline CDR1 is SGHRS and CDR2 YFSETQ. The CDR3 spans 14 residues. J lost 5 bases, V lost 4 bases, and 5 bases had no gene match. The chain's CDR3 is CASSPGLAGHEQYF. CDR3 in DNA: TGCGCCAGCAGCCCAGGACTAGCGGGTCACGAGCAGTACTTC.

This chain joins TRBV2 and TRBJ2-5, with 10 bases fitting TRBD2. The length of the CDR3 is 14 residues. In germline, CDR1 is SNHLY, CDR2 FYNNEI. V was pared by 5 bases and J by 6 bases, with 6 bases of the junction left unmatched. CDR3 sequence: CASSSGTSVKTQYF. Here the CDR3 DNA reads TGTGCCAGCAGTTCCGGGACTAGCGTAAAGACCCAGTACTTC.

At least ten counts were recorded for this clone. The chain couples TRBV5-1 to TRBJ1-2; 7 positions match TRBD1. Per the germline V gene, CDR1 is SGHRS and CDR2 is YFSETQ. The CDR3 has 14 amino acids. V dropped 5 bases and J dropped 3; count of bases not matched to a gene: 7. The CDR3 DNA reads TGCGCCAGCAGTGAGGGCGGGACAGACTATGGCTACACCTTC. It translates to CASSEGGTDYGYTF.

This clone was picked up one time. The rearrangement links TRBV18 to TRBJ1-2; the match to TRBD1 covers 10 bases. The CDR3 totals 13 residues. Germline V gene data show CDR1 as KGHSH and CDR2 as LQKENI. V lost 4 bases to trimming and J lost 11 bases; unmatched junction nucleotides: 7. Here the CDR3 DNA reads TGTGCCAGCTCACGGGACAGGGGTGAAAAATACACCTTC. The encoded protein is CASSRDRGEKYTF.

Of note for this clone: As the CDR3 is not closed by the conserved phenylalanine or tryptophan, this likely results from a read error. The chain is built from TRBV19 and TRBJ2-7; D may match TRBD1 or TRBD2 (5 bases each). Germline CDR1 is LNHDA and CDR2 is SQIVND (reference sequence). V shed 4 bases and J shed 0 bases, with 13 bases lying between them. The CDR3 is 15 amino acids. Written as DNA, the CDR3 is TGTGCCAGTAGTAAGGGACGTGAGGGCTCCTACGAGCAGTACCTC. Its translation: CASSKGREGSYEQYL.

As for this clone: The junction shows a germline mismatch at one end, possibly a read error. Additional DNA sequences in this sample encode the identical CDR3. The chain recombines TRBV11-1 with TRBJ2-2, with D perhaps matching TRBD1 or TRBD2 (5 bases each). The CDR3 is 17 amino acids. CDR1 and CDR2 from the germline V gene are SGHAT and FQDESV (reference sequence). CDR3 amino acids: CASSLVSKTANTGELFF. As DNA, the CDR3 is TGTGCCAGCAGCTTAGTATCGAAGACAGCAAACACCGGGGAGCTGTTCTTT.

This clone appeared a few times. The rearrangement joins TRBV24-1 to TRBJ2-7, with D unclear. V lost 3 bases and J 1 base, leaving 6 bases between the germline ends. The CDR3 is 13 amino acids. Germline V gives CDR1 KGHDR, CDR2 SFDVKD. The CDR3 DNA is TGTGCCACCAGTGATCGAGGTTCCTACGAGCAGTACTTC. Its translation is CATSDRGSYEQYF.

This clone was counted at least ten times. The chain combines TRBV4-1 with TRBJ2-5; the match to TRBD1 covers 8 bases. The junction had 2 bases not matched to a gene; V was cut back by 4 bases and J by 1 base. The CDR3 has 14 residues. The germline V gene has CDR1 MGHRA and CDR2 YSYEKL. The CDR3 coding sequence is TGCGCCAGCAGCCTTCAGGGGGCCCAAGAGACCCAGTACTTC. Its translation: CASSLQGAQETQYF.

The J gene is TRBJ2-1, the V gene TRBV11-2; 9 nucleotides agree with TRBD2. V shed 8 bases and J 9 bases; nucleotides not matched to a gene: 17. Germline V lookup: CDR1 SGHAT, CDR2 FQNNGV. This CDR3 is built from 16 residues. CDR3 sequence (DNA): TGTGCCAGCGCCACTAGGGGGACTAGCATTTCGATTGAGCAGTTCTTC. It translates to CASATRGTSISIEQFF.

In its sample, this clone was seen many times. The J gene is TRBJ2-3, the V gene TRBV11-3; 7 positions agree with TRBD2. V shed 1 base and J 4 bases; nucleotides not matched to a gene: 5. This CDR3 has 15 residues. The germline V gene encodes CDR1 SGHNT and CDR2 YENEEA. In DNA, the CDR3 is TGTGCCAGCAGCTTAGGTGGGAGGGCCTCAGATACGCAGTATTTT. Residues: CASSLGGRASDTQYF.

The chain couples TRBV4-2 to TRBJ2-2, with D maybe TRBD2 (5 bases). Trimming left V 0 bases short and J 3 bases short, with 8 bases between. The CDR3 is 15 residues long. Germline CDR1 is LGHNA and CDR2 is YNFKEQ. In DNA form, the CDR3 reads TGTGCCAGCAGCCAAGAGCGGACTGACACCGGGGAGCTGTTTTTT. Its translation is CASSQERTDTGELFF.

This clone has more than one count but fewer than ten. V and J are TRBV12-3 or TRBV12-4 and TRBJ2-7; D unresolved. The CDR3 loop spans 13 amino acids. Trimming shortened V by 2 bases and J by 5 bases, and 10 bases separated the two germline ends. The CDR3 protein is CASSLWKAHEQYF. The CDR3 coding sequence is TGTGCCAGCAGTTTATGGAAAGCCCACGAGCAGTACTTC.

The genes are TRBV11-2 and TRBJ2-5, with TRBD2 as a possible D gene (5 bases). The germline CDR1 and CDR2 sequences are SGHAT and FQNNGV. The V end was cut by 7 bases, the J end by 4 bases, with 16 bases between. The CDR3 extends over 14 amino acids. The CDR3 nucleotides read TGTGCCAGCAAAGGGTGGAGGTTTGTAGAGACCCAGTACTTC. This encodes CASKGWRFVETQYF.

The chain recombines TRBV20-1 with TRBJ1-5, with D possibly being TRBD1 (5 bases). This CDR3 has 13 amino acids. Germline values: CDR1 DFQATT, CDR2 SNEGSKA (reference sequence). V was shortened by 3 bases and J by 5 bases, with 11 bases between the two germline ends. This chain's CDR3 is CSARGEGDQPQHF. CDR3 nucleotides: TGCAGTGCTAGGGGGGAAGGGGATCAGCCCCAGCATTTT.